This TCR beta chain is drawn from a study of cytomegalovirus exposure and HLA in healthy donors. Study summary: Out of fewer than 400 genotyped donors, about 80% belonged to the Caucasian-associated ancestry cluster. Whole-study results and caveats: Associated with cytomegalovirus, according to the listing, were fewer than 200 TCR beta chains.

A multiplex PCR was run with 60 Vbeta primers and 13 Jbeta primers. Only in-frame clones appear in the TCRdb table, and some are missing; sequencing was by immunoSEQ multiplex PCR. The table records under 130,000 clones, around 78% of them present only once. At the time of sampling, donors were nominally healthy, though unrecorded immune exposures were likely. Germline-derived CDR1 and CDR2 are MNHNS and SASEGT. The CDR3 spans 15 residues. Trimming removed 8 bases from V and 4 bases from J; junction bases left unmatched: 9. As regards this clone: Its antigen is currently unknown.

The chain is built from TRBV6-1 and TRBJ2-2; TRBD2 matches at 8 bases. The source of this sequence is a male donor in good health and CMV-seronegative. Sequenced sample: PBMCs. CDR3 sequence reads: CASLPLAVSTGELFF. For the CDR3, the DNA is TGTGCCAGCCTTCCACTAGCGGTTAGCACCGGGGAGCTGTTTTTT.